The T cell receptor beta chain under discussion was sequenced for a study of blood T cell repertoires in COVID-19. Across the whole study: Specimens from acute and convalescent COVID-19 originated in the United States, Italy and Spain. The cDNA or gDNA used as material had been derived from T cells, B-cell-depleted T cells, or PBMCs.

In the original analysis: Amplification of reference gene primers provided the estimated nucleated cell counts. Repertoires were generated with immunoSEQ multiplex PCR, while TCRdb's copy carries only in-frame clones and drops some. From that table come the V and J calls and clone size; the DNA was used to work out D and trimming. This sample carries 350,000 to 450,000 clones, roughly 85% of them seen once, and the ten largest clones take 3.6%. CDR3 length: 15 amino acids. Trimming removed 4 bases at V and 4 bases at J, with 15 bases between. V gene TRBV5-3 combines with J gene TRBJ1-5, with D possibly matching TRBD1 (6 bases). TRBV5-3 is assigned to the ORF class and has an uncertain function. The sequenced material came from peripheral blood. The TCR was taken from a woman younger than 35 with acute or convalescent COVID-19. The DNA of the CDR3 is TGTGCCAGAAGCCGAAGGACAGAGTCAAATCAGCCCCAGCATTTT. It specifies CARSRRTESNQPQHF.